Below, 22 T cell receptor beta chains from the same sample are listed, as sequenced in a study of shared clonotypes between healthy human individuals. Assay used: immunoSEQ multiplex PCR; TCRdb lists only in-frame clones, some missing. The sample yields more than 1,200,000 clones, approximately 98.5% seen once. The sequencing sample was made of naive CD4+ T cells sorted from blood. Specified subset: CD45RA+ positively selected. The receptors originated from a man aged 30 to 45 in good health.

The gene calls are TRBV30 and TRBJ1-5; no definite D call. Germline V gene sequence: CDR1 GTSNPN, CDR2 SVGIG (reference sequence). V lost 3 bases and J lost 0, with 6 bases in between. This CDR3 has 13 residues. CDR3 bases: TGTGCCTGGAGCCGCAATAGCAATCAGCCCCAGCATTTT. Its protein product is CAWSRNSNQPQHF.

This chain links TRBV14 with TRBJ1-1, with 7 positions matching TRBD1. The junction had 5 bases not matched to a gene; V was cut back by 0 bases and J by 1 base. This CDR3 region has 16 residues. Germline V gives CDR1 SGHDN, CDR2 FVKESK. This chain's CDR3 is CASSQEGQTRNTEAFF. The DNA for the CDR3 is TGTGCCAGCAGCCAAGAGGGACAGACTCGGAACACTGAAGCTTTCTTT. The whole variable domain, filled in from reference TRBV14 and TRBJ1-1, reads EAGVTQFPSHSVIEKGQTVTLRCDPISGHDNLYWYRRVMGKEIKFLLHFVKESKQDESGMPNNRFLAERTGGTYSTLKVQPAELEDSGVYFCASSQEGQTRNTEAFFGQGTRLTVV.

V usage is TRBV2 and J usage is TRBJ2-3, with D possibly being TRBD1 (5 bases). V was clipped by 1 base and J by 11 bases, with 19 bases between them. Germline V lookup: CDR1 SNHLY, CDR2 FYNNEI. The CDR3 is 15 residues long. Written as DNA, the CDR3 is TGTGCCAGCAGTGAAGAATCGAGTTCGCAGGGAATGCAGTATTTT. Translation: CASSEESSSQGMQYF.

Only one count was recorded for this clone. The chain has TRBV15 and TRBJ2-7, with 14 bases matching TRBD2. There are 16 residues in the CDR3. CDR1 is LNHNV, CDR2 YYDKDF, per germline (reference sequence). J gave up 7 bases and V 5 bases, and 10 bases lay outside the gene matches. This chain's CDR3 is CATSVRLAGGPGEQYF. CDR3 DNA sequence: TGTGCCACCAGCGTCAGACTAGCGGGAGGGCCGGGAGAGCAGTACTTC. Full variable domain (remainder filled in from reference TRBV15 and TRBJ2-7): DAMVIQNPRYQVTQFGKPVTLSCSQTLNHNVMYWYQQKSSQAPKLLFHYYDKDFNNEADTPDNFQSRRPNTSFCFLDIRSPGLGDTAMYLCATSVRLAGGPGEQYFGPGTRLTVT.

CDR3 sequence (DNA): TGTGCCAGCAGTTACGCTCCTAGCGGGACCTACAATGAGCAGTTCTTC. The encoded protein is CASSYAPSGTYNEQFF. The chain joins TRBV6-5 to TRBJ2-1; 9 bases are a match to TRBD2. CDR1 and CDR2 from the germline V gene are MNHEY and SVGAGI. The CDR3 has 16 residues. The junction had 4 bases not matched to a gene; V was cut back by 2 bases and J by 2 bases.

The chain carries TRBV14 and TRBJ1-2; TRBD1 is a possible D gene (5 bases). The CDR3 runs 13 residues. Germline CDR1 SGHDN, CDR2 FVKESK. Trimming stripped 2 bases from V and 8 bases from J, with 12 bases between. CDR3 amino acids: CASSQLGTFGYTF. The CDR3 nucleotides are TGTGCCAGCAGCCAACTTGGGACTTTCGGCTACACCTTC.

This clone was picked up one time. V is TRBV2 and J is TRBJ2-5, with D unclear. CDR1 is SNHLY, CDR2 FYNNEI, per germline. The V and J ends lost 3 bases and 5 bases respectively, with 7 bases between them. The CDR3 consists of 12 residues. CDR3 sequence: CASSDAKETQYF. The CDR3 region has the DNA TGTGCCAGCAGTGATGCCAAGGAGACCCAGTACTTC.

The V and J genes are TRBV10-3 and TRBJ2-7; TRBD1 matches 8 bases. V lost 10 bases and J lost 7; bases outside the gene matches: 18. Germline values: CDR1 ENHRY, CDR2 SYGVKD. This CDR3 has 15 amino acids. The CDR3 nucleotides read TGTGCCACGAGAACCACGGACAGGGAGGCTAGGGAGCAGTACTTC. Its translation: CATRTTDREAREQYF.

V is TRBV29-1 and J is TRBJ2-7; D gene unclear. The germline V and J ends were trimmed by 7 bases and 0 bases, with 16 bases remaining between them. The germline V gene encodes CDR1 SQVTM and CDR2 ANQGSEA. The CDR3 covers 14 residues. In nucleotides, the CDR3 is TGCAGCGCCCGACTGGCGCGGAGCTCCTACGAGCAGTACTTC. It encodes CSARLARSSYEQYF.

This chain links TRBV30 with TRBJ2-3; a weak D match, TRBD2 (6 bases). The V gene lost 0 bases and the J gene lost 7 bases, with 20 bases spanning the gap. The CDR3 is 16 residues long. The germline gives CDR1 GTSNPN, CDR2 SVGIG (reference sequence). CDR3: CAWSVLAGLPAHTQYF. DNA of the CDR3: TGTGCCTGGAGTGTACTTGCGGGACTCCCGGCCCATACGCAGTATTTT.

This clone appeared a single time. The chain links TRBV7-6 to TRBJ2-7; D unresolved. This CDR3 contains 15 residues. Trimming stripped 1 base from V and 3 bases from J, with 13 bases between. Germline CDR1 reads SGHVS; CDR2 reads FNYEAQ. This chain's CDR3 is CASSLGLGVDYEQYF. The CDR3 bases are TGTGCCAGCAGCTTAGGTCTGGGTGTGGACTACGAGCAGTACTTC.

The gene calls are TRBV7-7 and TRBJ1-1; D is unresolved. CDR1 SSHAT and CDR2 FNYEAQ come from the germline V gene (reference sequence). The V gene lost 0 bases and the J gene lost 1 base, with 3 bases spanning the gap. This CDR3 is built from 13 residues. CDR3 DNA: TGTGCCAGCAGCTTAGCCCCGAACACTGAAGCTTTCTTT. Its protein is CASSLAPNTEAFF.

This chain uses TRBV27 with TRBJ2-1, with unresolved D. Between the trimmed V and J ends, which lost 6 bases and 12 bases, there was a span of 21 bases. This CDR3 is 14 amino acids long. Germline CDR1 MNHEY, CDR2 SMNVEV (reference sequence). The CDR3 here is CASSQPGPRSRQFF. The CDR3 DNA sequence: TGTGCCAGCAGCCAACCCGGCCCTCGCAGCCGGCAGTTCTTC.

Notes on this clone: One end of the junction is discordant with germline, which a read error may explain. J is TRBJ2-7 and V is TRBV7-7; the match to TRBD2 covers 10 bases. This CDR3 region has 15 residues. The germline V gene has CDR1 SSHAT and CDR2 FNYEAQ (reference sequence). The CDR3 sequence is CASSFGLAGVYEQYF. The DNA for the CDR3 is TGTGCTAGCAGCTTCGGCCTAGCGGGAGTCTACGAGCAGTACTTC. The entire variable domain, with the rest obtained from reference TRBV7-7 and TRBJ2-7, is as follows: GAGVSQSPRYKVTKRGQDVTLRCDPISSHATLYWYQQALGQGPEFLTYFNYEAQPDKSGLPSDRFSAERPEGSISTLTIQRTEQRDSAMYRCASSFGLAGVYEQYFGPGTRLTVT.

V usage is TRBV27 and J usage is TRBJ2-7; perhaps TRBD2 as D (6 bases). Between the trimmed V and J ends, which lost 3 bases and 5 bases, there was a span of 14 bases. Germline V gene lookup returns CDR1 MNHEY and CDR2 SMNVEV (reference sequence). The CDR3 is made up of 14 amino acids. The CDR3 DNA reads as TGTGCCAGCAGTTTCGTCGGGAGTAAAGACGAGCAGTACTTC. Its protein product is CASSFVGSKDEQYF.

The rearrangement links TRBV6-1 to TRBJ2-5; D gene ambiguous. The CDR3 runs to 14 residues. With 3 bases removed from V and 1 base from J, the gap between germline ends came to 9 bases. Germline CDR1 is MNHNS and CDR2 is SASEGT. For the CDR3, the DNA is TGTGCCAGCAGTGAGCATCCCAGCCAAGAGACCCAGTACTTC. Translating gives CASSEHPSQETQYF.

This chain connects TRBV11-2 to TRBJ2-7, with 10 bases lining up with TRBD2. V lost 5 bases to trimming and J lost 1 base; unmatched junction nucleotides: 5. CDR1 is SGHAT, CDR2 FQNNGV, per germline. The CDR3 contains 15 residues. The CDR3 region is CASSRGLAVSYEQYF. CDR3 sequence (DNA): TGTGCCAGCAGCCGAGGACTAGCGGTGTCCTACGAGCAGTACTTC.

This sequence joins TRBV28 and TRBJ2-7, with 13 positions matching TRBD2. The trim removed 5 bases at V and 5 bases at J, leaving 6 bases unmatched. CDR3 length: 15 amino acids. Germline V lookup: CDR1 MDHEN, CDR2 SYDVKM. This CDR3 is CASSLGTSGKNEQYF. Written as DNA, the CDR3 is TGTGCCAGCAGTCTCGGGACTAGCGGGAAGAACGAGCAGTACTTC.

This chain connects TRBV18 to TRBJ2-2, with D possibly being TRBD1 (6 bases). The CDR3 runs 17 residues. V lost 0 bases, J lost 3 bases, and 14 bases lay in between. Germline V CDR1 and CDR2: KGHSH, LQKENI. CDR3 in amino acids: CASSPPQPGAHTGELFF. The CDR3 DNA is TGTGCCAGCTCACCACCTCAACCAGGGGCCCACACCGGGGAGCTGTTTTTT. The variable domain in full, with the rest retrieved from reference TRBV18 and TRBJ2-2, is NAGVMQNPRHLVRRRGQEARLRCSPMKGHSHVYWYRQLPEEGLKFMVYLQKENIIDESGMPKERFSAEFPKEGPSILRIQQVVRGDSAAYFCASSPPQPGAHTGELFFGEGSRLTVL.

This chain connects TRBV11-3 to TRBJ1-1; perhaps TRBD1 as D (5 bases). The germline V gene has CDR1 SGHNT and CDR2 YENEEA. The length of the CDR3 is 14 residues. Trimming left V 1 base short and J 1 base short, with 7 bases between. In DNA form, the CDR3 reads TGTGCCAGCAGCTTAGGGGGCACGAACACTGAAGCTTTCTTT. Translating it yields CASSLGGTNTEAFF.

This sequence joins TRBV5-6 and TRBJ2-7, with D possibly matching TRBD2 (6 bases). Trimming shortened V by 4 bases and J by 1 base, and 9 bases separated the two germline ends. Per the germline V gene, CDR1 is SGHDT and CDR2 is YYEEEE. There are 13 residues in the CDR3. This chain's CDR3 is CASSQAGSYEQYF. The CDR3 nucleotides are TGTGCCAGCAGCCAGGCGGGATCCTACGAGCAGTACTTC.

The chain uses TRBV10-1 and TRBJ2-1; 7 bases map to TRBD1. The CDR3 consists of 17 residues. Germline V CDR1 and CDR2: WNHNN, SYGVQD (reference sequence). V lost 4 bases, J lost 3 bases, and 12 bases stayed unmatched. This CDR3 is CASSGFGRTGFYNEQFF. In DNA form, the CDR3 reads TGCGCCAGCAGTGGCTTCGGAAGGACAGGATTCTACAATGAGCAGTTCTTC.